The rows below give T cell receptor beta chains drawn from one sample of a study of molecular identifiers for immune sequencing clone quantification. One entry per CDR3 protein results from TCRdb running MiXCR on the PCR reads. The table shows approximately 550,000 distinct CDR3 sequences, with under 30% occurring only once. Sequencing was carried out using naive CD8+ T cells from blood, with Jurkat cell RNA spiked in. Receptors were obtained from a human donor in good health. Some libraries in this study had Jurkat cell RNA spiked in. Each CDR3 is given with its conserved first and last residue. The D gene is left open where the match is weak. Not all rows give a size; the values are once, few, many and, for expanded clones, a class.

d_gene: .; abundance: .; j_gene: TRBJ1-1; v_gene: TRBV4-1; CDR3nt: TGCGCCAGCAGCCAAGATATCGGGGTGAACACTGAAGCTTTCTTT; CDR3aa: CASSQDIGVNTEAFF
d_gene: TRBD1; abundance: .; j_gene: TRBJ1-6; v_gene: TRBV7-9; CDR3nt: TGTGCCAGCAGCTTAGCACAGGGGGTAAATTCACCCCTCCACTTT; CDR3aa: CASSLAQGVNSPLHF
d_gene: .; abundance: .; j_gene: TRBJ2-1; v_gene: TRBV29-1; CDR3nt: TGCAGCGTTGATTCAGGGACCTACAATGAGCAGTTCTTC; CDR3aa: CSVDSGTYNEQFF
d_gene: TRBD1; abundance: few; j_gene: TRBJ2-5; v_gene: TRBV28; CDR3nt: TGTGCCAGCAGCATCGGGACAGGGGCGATCAACCAAGAGACCCAGTACTTC; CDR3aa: CASSIGTGAINQETQYF
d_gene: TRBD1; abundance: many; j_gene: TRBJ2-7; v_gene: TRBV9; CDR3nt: TGTGCCAGCAGCGTAGAGGGACAGGGTACCTACGAGCAGTACTTC; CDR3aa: CASSVEGQGTYEQYF
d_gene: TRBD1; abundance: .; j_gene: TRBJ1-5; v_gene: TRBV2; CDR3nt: TGTGCCAGCAGTTCAACCAGGGGGCGGGATCAGCCCCAGCATTTT; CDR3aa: CASSSTRGRDQPQHF
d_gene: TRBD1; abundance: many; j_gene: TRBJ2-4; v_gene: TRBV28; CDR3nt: TGTGCCAGCAGTTTTTCACAGGGGGCGACCAAAAACATTCAGTACTTC; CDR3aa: CASSFSQGATKNIQYF
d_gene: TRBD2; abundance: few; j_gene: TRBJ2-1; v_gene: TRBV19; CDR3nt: TGTGCCAGTAGTATATGGGGAGGGGATGAGCAGTTCTTC; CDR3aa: CASSIWGGDEQFF
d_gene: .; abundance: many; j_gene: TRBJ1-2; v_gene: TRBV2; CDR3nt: TGTGCCAGCACCCCCCAAACTGGGGTTTTCTATGGCTACACCTTC; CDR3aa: CASTPQTGVFYGYTF
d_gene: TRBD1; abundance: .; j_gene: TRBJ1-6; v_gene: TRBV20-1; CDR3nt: TGCAGTGCTAGAGGCGAGGGGGCAGGATCACCCCTCCACTTT; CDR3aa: CSARGEGAGSPLHF
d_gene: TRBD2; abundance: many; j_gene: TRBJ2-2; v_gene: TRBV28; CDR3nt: TGTGCCAGCACCATCCGGACTAGCGGGAACACCGGGGAGCTGTTTTTT; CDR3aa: CASTIRTSGNTGELFF
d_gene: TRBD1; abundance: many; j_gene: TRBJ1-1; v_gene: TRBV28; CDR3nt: TGTGCCAGCAGATCCCACGTACAGGGGGCCGTGGCTTTCTTT; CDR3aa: CASRSHVQGAVAFF
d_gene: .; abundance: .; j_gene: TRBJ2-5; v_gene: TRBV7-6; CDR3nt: TGTGCCAGCAGCTTAGCAGGACAGCCTCCTACAGAGACCCAGTACTTC; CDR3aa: CASSLAGQPPTETQYF
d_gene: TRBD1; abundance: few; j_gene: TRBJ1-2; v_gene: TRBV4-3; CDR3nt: TGCGCCAGCAGCCAGGACAGGGGAAACGGCTACACCTTC; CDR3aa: CASSQDRGNGYTF
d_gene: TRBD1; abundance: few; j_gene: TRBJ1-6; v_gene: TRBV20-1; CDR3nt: TGCAGTGCTAGAGATCCACAGGGGCAGGGTAATTCACCCCTCCACTTT; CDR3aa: CSARDPQGQGNSPLHF
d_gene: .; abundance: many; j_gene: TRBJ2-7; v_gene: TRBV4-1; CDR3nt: TGCGCCAGCAGCCAAGAGAGGGTTACGGGGCAGAGGCAGTACTTC; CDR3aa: CASSQERVTGQRQYF
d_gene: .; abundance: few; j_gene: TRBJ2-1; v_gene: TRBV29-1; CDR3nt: TGCAGCGTTGTTTCGGGGGATAGAGTGGGCAATGAGCAGTTCTTC; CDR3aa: CSVVSGDRVGNEQFF
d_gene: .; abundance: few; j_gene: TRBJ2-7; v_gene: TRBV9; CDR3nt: TGTGCCAGCAGCGCCCGCAGCCGGGACGAGCAGTACTTC; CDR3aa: CASSARSRDEQYF
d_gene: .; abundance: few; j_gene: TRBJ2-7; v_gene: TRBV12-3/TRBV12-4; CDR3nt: TGTGCCAGCAGTTTAAGTCCAGGGCCGGGCTACGAGCAGTACTTC; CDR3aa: CASSLSPGPGYEQYF
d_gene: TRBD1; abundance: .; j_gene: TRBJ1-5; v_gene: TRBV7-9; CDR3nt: TGTGCCAGCAGCTTCGGGACAGGTTATAGCAATCAGCCCCAGCATTTT; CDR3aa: CASSFGTGYSNQPQHF
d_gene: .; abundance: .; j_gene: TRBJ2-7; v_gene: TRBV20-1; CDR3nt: TGCAGTGCTCGCGGCCGGGACTCCCTACGCGAGCAGTACTTC; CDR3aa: CSARGRDSLREQYF
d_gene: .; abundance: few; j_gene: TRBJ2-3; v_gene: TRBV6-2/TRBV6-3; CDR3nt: TGTGCCAGCAGTTACACCACGGGCTTCACAGATACGCAGTATTTT; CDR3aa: CASSYTTGFTDTQYF
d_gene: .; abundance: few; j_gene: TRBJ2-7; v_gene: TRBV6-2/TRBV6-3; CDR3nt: TGTGCCAGCAGTAGTAACAGGGTTATCGAGCAGTACTTC; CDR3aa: CASSSNRVIEQYF
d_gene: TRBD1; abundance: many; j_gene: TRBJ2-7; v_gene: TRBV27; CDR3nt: TGTGCCAGCAGTTCTCAGGGGGCTGGAGAGCAGTACTTC; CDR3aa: CASSSQGAGEQYF
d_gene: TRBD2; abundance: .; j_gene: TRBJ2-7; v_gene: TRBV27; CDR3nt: TGTGCCAGCAGTTGGCTAGCGGGAGATCTGCCCGACGAGCAGTACTTC; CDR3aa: CASSWLAGDLPDEQYF
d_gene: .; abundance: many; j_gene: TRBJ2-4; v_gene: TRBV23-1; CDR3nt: TGCGCCAGCAGTCAATTTGGGCGTAGGGCGAAAAACATTCAGTACTTC; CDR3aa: CASSQFGRRAKNIQYF
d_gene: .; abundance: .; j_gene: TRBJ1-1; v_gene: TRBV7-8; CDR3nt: TGTGCCAGCAGCTTACATAGGGGAAGTGAAGCTTTCTTT; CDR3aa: CASSLHRGSEAFF
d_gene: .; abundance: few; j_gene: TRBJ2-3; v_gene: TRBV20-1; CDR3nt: TGCAGTGCAAAACTCCGGGGGCCTAGCACAGATACGCAGTATTTT; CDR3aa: CSAKLRGPSTDTQYF
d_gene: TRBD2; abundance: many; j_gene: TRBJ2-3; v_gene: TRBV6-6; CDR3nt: TGTGCCAGCAGTTACTCCGCGGGGGACACAGATACGCAGTATTTT; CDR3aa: CASSYSAGDTDTQYF